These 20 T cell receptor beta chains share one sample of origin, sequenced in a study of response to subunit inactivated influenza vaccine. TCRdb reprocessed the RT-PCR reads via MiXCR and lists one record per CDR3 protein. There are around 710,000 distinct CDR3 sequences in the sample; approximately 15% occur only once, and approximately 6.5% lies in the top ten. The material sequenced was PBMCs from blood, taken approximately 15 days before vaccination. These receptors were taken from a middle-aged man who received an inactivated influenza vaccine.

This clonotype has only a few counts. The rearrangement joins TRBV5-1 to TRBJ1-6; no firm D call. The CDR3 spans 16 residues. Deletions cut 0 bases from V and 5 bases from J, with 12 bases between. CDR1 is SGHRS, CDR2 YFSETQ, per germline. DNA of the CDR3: TGCGCCAGCAGCTTGGGTTCGGCTAGAAATAATTCACCCCTCCACTTT. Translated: CASSLGSARNNSPLHF.

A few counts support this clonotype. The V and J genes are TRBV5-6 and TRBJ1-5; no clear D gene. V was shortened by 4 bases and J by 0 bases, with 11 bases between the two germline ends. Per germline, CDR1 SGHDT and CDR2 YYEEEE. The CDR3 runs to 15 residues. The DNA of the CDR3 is TGTGCCAGCAGCGTTGGTCCAAATAGCAATCAGCCCCAGCATTTT. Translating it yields CASSVGPNSNQPQHF.

CDR3 nucleotide sequence: TGTGCCAGCAGCGCCCACTGGATTCAGGGAGAGACCCAGTACTTC. Protein: CASSAHWIQGETQYF. The V gene is TRBV7-2, the J gene TRBJ2-5; possible D gene TRBD1, 5 bases. The CDR3 length is 15 residues. Deletions cut 5 bases from V and 4 bases from J, with 17 bases between. CDR1 and CDR2 from the germline V gene are SGHTA and FQGNSA.

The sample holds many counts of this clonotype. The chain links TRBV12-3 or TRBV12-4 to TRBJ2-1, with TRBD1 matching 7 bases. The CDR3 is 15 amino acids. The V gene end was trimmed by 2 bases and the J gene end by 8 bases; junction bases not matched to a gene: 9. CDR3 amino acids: CASSLRQGAIDEQFF. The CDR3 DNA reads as TGTGCCAGCAGTTTAAGACAGGGAGCTATCGATGAGCAGTTCTTC.

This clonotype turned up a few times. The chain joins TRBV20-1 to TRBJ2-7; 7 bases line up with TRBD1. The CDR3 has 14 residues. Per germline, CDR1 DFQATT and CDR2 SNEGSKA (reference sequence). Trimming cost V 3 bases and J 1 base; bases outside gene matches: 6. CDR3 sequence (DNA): TGCAGTGCTAGTAGAGGGGGCGCATCCTACGAGCAGTACTTC. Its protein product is CSASRGGASYEQYF.

The CDR3 reads CASSLVAAVTDTQYF. CDR3 DNA: TGTGCCAGCAGTTTAGTAGCGGCGGTCACAGATACGCAGTATTTT. J is TRBJ2-3 and V is TRBV12-3 or TRBV12-4; D may be TRBD2 (6 bases). The CDR3 runs 15 residues. V was shortened by 1 base and J by 2 bases, with 10 bases between the two germline ends.

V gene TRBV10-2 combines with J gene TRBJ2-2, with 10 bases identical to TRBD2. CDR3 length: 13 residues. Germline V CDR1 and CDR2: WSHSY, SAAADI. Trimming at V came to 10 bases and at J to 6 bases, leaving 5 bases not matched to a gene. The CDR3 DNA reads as TGCGCCATCGAAGCGGGAGGGCCCGGGGAGCTGTTTTTT. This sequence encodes CAIEAGGPGELFF.

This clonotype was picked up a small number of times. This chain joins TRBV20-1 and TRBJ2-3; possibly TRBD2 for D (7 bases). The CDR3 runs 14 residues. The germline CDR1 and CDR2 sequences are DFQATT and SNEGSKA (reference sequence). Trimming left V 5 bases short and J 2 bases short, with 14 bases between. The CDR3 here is CSAPRGGATDTQYF. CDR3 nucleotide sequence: TGCAGTGCTCCCCGCGGGGGCGCCACAGATACGCAGTATTTT.

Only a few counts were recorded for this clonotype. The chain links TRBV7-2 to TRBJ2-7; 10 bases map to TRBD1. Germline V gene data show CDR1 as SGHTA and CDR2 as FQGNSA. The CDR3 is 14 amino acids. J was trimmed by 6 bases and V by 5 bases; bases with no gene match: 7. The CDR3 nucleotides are TGTGCCAGCAGCCCCGGGACAGGGGTTTCCGAGCAGTACTTC. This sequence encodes CASSPGTGVSEQYF. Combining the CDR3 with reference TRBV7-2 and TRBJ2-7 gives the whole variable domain GAGVSQSPSNKVTEKGKDVELRCDPISGHTALYWYRQSLGQGLEFLIYFQGNSAPDKSGLPSDRFSAERTGGSVSTLTIQRTQQEDSAVYLCASSPGTGVSEQYFGPGTRLTVT.

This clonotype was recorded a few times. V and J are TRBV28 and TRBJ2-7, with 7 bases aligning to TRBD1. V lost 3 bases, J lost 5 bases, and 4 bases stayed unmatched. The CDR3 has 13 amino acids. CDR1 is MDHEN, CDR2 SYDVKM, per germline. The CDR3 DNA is TGTGCCAGCAGTTTTGGGGACAGACACGAGCAGTACTTC. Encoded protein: CASSFGDRHEQYF.

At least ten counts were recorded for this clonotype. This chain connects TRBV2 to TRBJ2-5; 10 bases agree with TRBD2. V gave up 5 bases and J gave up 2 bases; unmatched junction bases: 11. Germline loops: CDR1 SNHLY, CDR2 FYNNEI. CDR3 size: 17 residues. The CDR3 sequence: CASSFQLGLAEQETQYF. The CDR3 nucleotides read TGTGCCAGCAGTTTTCAGCTAGGACTAGCGGAACAAGAGACCCAGTACTTC.

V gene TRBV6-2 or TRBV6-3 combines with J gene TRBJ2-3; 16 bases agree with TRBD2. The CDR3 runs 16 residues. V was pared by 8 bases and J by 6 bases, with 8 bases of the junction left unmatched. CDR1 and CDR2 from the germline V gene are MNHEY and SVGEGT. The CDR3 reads CASDGTSGGAVDTQYF. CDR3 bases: TGTGCCAGCGACGGGACTAGCGGGGGGGCCGTGGATACGCAGTATTTT.

The CDR3: CASSSRLAGDRYEQYF. The CDR3 DNA follows: TGTGCCAGCAGTTCCCGACTAGCGGGAGATCGATACGAGCAGTACTTC. The chain joins TRBV12-3 or TRBV12-4 to TRBJ2-7, with 12 bases lining up with TRBD2. V gave up 4 bases and J gave up 4 bases; unmatched junction bases: 8. This CDR3 spans 16 amino acids.

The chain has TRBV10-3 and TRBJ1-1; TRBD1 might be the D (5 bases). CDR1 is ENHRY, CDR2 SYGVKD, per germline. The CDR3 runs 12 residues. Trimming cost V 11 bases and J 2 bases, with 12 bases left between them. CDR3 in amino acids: CASGLENTEAFF. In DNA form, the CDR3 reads TGTGCCTCGGGACTCGAAAACACTGAAGCTTTCTTT.

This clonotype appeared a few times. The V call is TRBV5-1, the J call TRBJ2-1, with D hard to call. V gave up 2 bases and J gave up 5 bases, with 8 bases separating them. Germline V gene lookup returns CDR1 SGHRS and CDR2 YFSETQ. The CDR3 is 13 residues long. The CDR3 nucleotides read TGCGCCAGCAGCTTCAGTCCCAACAATGAGCAGTTCTTC. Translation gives CASSFSPNNEQFF.

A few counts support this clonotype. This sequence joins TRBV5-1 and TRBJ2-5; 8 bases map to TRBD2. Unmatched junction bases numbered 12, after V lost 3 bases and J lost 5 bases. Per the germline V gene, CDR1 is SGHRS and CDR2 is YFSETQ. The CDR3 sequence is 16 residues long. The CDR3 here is CASSSGRGGASETQYF. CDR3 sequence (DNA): TGCGCCAGCAGCTCCGGTCGGGGGGGGGCCAGCGAGACCCAGTACTTC.

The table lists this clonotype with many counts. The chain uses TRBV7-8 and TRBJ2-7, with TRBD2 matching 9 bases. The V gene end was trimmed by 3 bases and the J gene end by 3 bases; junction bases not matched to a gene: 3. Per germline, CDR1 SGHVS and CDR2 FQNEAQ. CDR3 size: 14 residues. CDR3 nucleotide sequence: TGTGCCAGCAGCTTGACTAGCGGAAACTACGAGCAGTACTTC. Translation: CASSLTSGNYEQYF.

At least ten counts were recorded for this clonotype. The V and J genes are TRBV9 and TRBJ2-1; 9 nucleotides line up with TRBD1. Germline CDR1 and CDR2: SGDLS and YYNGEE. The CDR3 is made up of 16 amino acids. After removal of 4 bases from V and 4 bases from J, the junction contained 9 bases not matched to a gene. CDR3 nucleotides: TGTGCCAGCAGCCCGCCGGGACAGGGTCTTTACAATGAGCAGTTCTTC. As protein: CASSPPGQGLYNEQFF.

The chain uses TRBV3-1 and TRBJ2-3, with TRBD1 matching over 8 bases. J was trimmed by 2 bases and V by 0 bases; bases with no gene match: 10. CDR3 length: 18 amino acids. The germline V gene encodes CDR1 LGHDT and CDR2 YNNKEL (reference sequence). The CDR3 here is CASSQELWTGPYTDTQYF. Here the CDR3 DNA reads TGTGCCAGCAGCCAAGAACTCTGGACAGGGCCCTACACAGATACGCAGTATTTT.

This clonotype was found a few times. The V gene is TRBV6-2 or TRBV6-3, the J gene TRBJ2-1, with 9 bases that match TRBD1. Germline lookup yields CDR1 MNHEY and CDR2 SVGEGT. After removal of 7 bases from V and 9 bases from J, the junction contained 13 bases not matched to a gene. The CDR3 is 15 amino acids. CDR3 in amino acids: CASNPGQGFFREQFF. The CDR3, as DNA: TGTGCCAGCAACCCGGGACAGGGTTTTTTCCGTGAGCAGTTCTTC.